This T cell receptor (beta chain) comes out of a study of blood T cells in healthy people across ages. The CDR3 is made up of 16 amino acids. Germline-derived CDR1 and CDR2 are MDHEN and SYDVKM. Trimming removed 4 bases from V and 4 bases from J, with 20 bases in between. For the second PCR, which ran for 7 to 11 cycles, a sample-barcoded 5' primer and a J-beta primer mix were used. TCRdb analysed the 5' RACE reads with MiXCR anew, one entry per CDR3 protein. Of about a million distinct CDR3 sequences detected, approximately 50% appear once; the ten largest clones hold 20% to 25%. The material sequenced was blood. This sequence was found in a woman aged 55 to 70 in good health. The chain has TRBV28 and TRBJ2-7; tentatively, D is TRBD1 (6 bases). The CDR3 bases are TGTGCCAGCAGTTCAGGTGGTTGGGGACAAACATACGAGCAGTACTTC. Its translation: CASSSGGWGQTYEQYF.